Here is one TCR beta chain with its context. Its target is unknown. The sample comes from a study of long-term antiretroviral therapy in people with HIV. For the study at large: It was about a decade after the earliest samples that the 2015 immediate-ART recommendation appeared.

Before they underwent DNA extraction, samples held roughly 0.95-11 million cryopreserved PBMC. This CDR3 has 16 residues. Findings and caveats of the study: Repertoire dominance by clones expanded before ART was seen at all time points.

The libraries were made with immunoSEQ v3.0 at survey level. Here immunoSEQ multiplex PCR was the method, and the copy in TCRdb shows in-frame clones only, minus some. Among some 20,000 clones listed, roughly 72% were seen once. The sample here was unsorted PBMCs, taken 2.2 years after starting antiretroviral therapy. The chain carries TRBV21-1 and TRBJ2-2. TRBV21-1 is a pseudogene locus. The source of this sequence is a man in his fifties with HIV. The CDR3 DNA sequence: TGTGCCAGCAGCAAGGGCGGAGTCTTGAACACCGGGGAGCTGTTTTTT. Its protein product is CASSKGGVLNTGELFF.